A single T cell receptor (beta chain) is shown here with its context. Sequencing was performed with immunoSEQ multiplex PCR; in TCRdb, only in-frame clones are kept and a portion is missing. The table has 200,000 to 300,000 clones, 87% seen once. These data belong to a study of blood T cell repertoires in COVID-19. Study information: Acute and convalescent COVID-19 specimens originated in the United States, Italy and Spain. In each case, the material was cDNA or gDNA derived from T cells, B-cell-depleted T cells, or PBMCs.

Germline-derived CDR1 and CDR2 are SEHNR and FQNEAQ (reference sequence). Trimming took off 5 bases at V and 6 bases at J, with 11 bases between the two ends. The length of the CDR3 is 14 residues. Sequencing was carried out using peripheral blood. The rearrangement joins TRBV7-9 to TRBJ1-6; TRBD1 is a possible D gene (6 bases). The receptor comes from a man younger than 30 with active or convalescent COVID-19. The CDR3 DNA reads TGTGCCAGCAGCACCAGGACAGTTAATTCACCCCTCCACTTT. This translates into CASSTRTVNSPLHF.